Presented here are 27 T cell receptor beta chains from one specimen sequenced in a study of identifying expanded T cells in peripheral blood. Clones were sequenced by immunoSEQ multiplex PCR, and TCRdb holds only the in-frame ones, with some missing. This repertoire shows roughly 86,000 clones, 70% to 90% found once; its top ten account for approximately 4.5%. Material for sequencing was blood. Every receptor here comes from a person aged 18-70 years in good health.

The rearrangement uses TRBV5-1 and TRBJ2-7, with TRBD1 as a possible D gene (6 bases). This CDR3 has 15 amino acids. Germline lookup yields CDR1 SGHRS and CDR2 YFSETQ. V was pared by 1 base and J by 4 bases, with 15 bases between. The CDR3: CASSLSRGIMYEQYF. The CDR3 DNA follows: TGCGCCAGCAGCTTGAGCAGGGGAATTATGTACGAGCAGTACTTC.

J is TRBJ1-2 and V is TRBV6-5, with D possibly matching TRBD1 (6 bases). This CDR3 region has 16 residues. Trimming took 4 bases from V and 5 from J, leaving 20 bases between them. The V gene's germline CDR1 is MNHEY and CDR2 SVGAGI. CDR3 amino acids: CASSSGTPTSSYGYTF. As DNA, the CDR3 is TGTGCCAGCAGTTCCGGGACACCAACGTCCTCATATGGCTACACCTTC.

The chain's CDR3 is CASSLTPQGSNEKLFF. CDR3 sequence (DNA): TGCGCCAGCAGCCTAACTCCACAGGGGTCTAATGAAAAACTGTTTTTT. The chain employs TRBV5-1 and TRBJ1-4; TRBD1 matches 7 bases. Looked up from germline, CDR1 is SGHRS and CDR2 is YFSETQ. This CDR3 region has 16 residues. The junction had 9 bases not matched to a gene; V was cut back by 4 bases and J by 3 bases.

This clone showed up just a few times. The V and J genes are TRBV30 and TRBJ1-1; D ambiguous. V was cut by 2 bases and J by 7 bases, with 8 bases left in between. This CDR3 is 11 amino acids long. Per the germline V gene, CDR1 is GTSNPN and CDR2 is SVGIG (reference sequence). Here the CDR3 reads CAWSSGVEAFF. CDR3 nucleotide sequence: TGTGCCTGGAGTTCCGGGGTTGAAGCTTTCTTT.

V is TRBV30 and J is TRBJ1-5; 10 positions agree with TRBD1. The CDR3 consists of 17 residues. Germline V gene lookup returns CDR1 GTSNPN and CDR2 SVGIG (reference sequence). J gave up 3 bases and V 2 bases, and 10 bases lay outside the gene matches. The CDR3 sequence: CAWSPRDRGIINQPQHF. As DNA, the CDR3 is TGTGCCTGGAGTCCAAGGGACAGGGGAATAATCAATCAGCCCCAGCATTTT.

V usage is TRBV27 and J usage is TRBJ1-1; possibly TRBD1 for D (6 bases). The CDR3 runs 20 residues. With 2 bases removed from V and 1 base from J, the gap between germline ends came to 26 bases. Germline assignment: CDR1 MNHEY and CDR2 SMNVEV (reference sequence). CDR3 nucleotides: TGTGCCAGCAGTTTAACGTTCGGACAGCGTAAACCTAGACGGAACACTGAAGCTTTCTTT. As protein: CASSLTFGQRKPRRNTEAFF.

J is TRBJ2-7 and V is TRBV6-5; TRBD1 agrees at 9 bases. The CDR3 is 15 amino acids. Trimming at V came to 6 bases and at J to 3 bases, leaving 9 bases not matched to a gene. Germline assignment: CDR1 MNHEY and CDR2 SVGAGI. The CDR3 nucleotides are TGTGCCAGCAGCGTAACGGGACAGGGTCGCTACGAGCAGTACTTC. Translating gives CASSVTGQGRYEQYF.

The chain links TRBV7-2 to TRBJ1-5; D uncertain. With 1 base removed from V and 4 bases from J, the gap between germline ends came to 5 bases. Looked up from germline, CDR1 is SGHTA and CDR2 is FQGNSA. The CDR3 totals 13 residues. As DNA, the CDR3 is TGTGCCAGCAGCTTAGGACCAAATCAGCCCCAGCATTTT. Its protein product is CASSLGPNQPQHF.

V usage is TRBV7-9 and J usage is TRBJ2-2; D may match TRBD1 or TRBD2 (5 bases each). This CDR3 spans 13 amino acids. CDR1 and CDR2 from the germline V gene are SEHNR and FQNEAQ (reference sequence). Between the trimmed V and J ends, which lost 7 bases and 4 bases, there was a span of 10 bases. The CDR3 nucleotides are TGTGCCAGCATGGGGGTGAGCACCGGGGAGCTGTTTTTT. Encoded protein: CASMGVSTGELFF.

The V and J genes are TRBV30 and TRBJ2-5, with 8 bases identical to TRBD2. The CDR3 sequence is 13 residues long. Germline V gene sequence: CDR1 GTSNPN, CDR2 SVGIG (reference sequence). J gave up 4 bases and V 2 bases, and 3 bases lay outside the gene matches. The CDR3 loop is CAWSLSGGETQYF. The CDR3 region has the DNA TGTGCCTGGAGTTTGAGCGGGGGAGAGACCCAGTACTTC.

This chain joins TRBV5-8 and TRBJ1-2; D is unresolved. V was trimmed by 0 bases and J by 7 bases, leaving 16 bases between them. The length of the CDR3 is 15 residues. Germline V gene sequence: CDR1 SGHTS, CDR2 YDEGEE. The chain's CDR3 is CASSLESGRRFGYTF. The CDR3 nucleotides are TGTGCCAGCAGCTTGGAATCGGGCAGGAGGTTTGGCTACACCTTC. The complete variable domain, with remaining parts taken from reference TRBV5-8 and TRBJ1-2, reads EAGVTQSPTHLIKTRGQQATLRCSPISGHTSVYWYQQALGLGLQFLLWYDEGEERNRGNFPPRFSGRQFPNYSSELNVNALELEDSALYLCASSLESGRRFGYTFGSGTRLTVV.

This sequence joins TRBV5-1 and TRBJ2-3; D not resolved. Trimming took off 4 bases at V and 6 bases at J, with 21 bases between the two ends. The length of the CDR3 is 16 residues. From germline, CDR1 is SGHRS and CDR2 YFSETQ. The CDR3 loop reads CASSRRSPFSGDTQYF. Here the CDR3 DNA reads TGCGCCAGCAGCCGTCGCTCCCCGTTCAGTGGGGATACGCAGTATTTT.

The gene calls are TRBV5-6 and TRBJ2-7; possibly TRBD2 for D (5 bases). Germline CDR1 is SGHDT and CDR2 is YYEEEE. The ends were cut back, 6 bases at V and 6 bases at J, with 16 bases in the middle. The CDR3 runs 13 residues. The CDR3 coding sequence is TGTGCCAGCACCAGCGGTTTCTTGCTCGAGCAGTACTTC. Its protein is CASTSGFLLEQYF.

The V call is TRBV18, the J call TRBJ2-4; 8 positions agree with TRBD1. Trimming took 5 bases from V and 0 from J; bases not matched to a gene: 3. Germline values: CDR1 KGHSH, CDR2 LQKENI. The CDR3 extends over 15 amino acids. The CDR3 reads CASSNRGIAKNIQYF. DNA of the CDR3: TGTGCCAGCTCAAACAGGGGGATAGCCAAAAACATTCAGTACTTC.

V and J are TRBV30 and TRBJ2-5; no reliable D call. The germline V gene has CDR1 GTSNPN and CDR2 SVGIG (reference sequence). Trimming removed 2 bases at V and 1 base at J, with 11 bases between. The CDR3 sequence is 14 residues long. In nucleotides, the CDR3 is TGTGCCTGGAGTCGTGAGAGACTCCAAGAGACCCAGTACTTC. Protein sequence: CAWSRERLQETQYF.

The chain links TRBV5-1 to TRBJ2-3, with 11 bases fitting TRBD2. The CDR3 contains 16 residues. Germline values: CDR1 SGHRS, CDR2 YFSETQ. The J segment lost 1 base and the V segment lost 1 base, leaving 2 bases of the junction unmatched. The CDR3 spells CASSLNSGGGTDTQYF. The CDR3, as DNA: TGCGCCAGCAGCTTGAATAGCGGGGGGGGCACAGATACGCAGTATTTT.

The V call is TRBV5-4, the J call TRBJ2-1; TRBD2 matches 9 bases. Unmatched junction bases numbered 2, after V lost 1 base and J lost 3 bases. The CDR3 is made up of 15 amino acids. Germline CDR1 reads SGHNT; CDR2 reads YYREEE (reference sequence). CDR3 bases: TGTGCCAGCAGCTTGACAGCGGGGGGCTACAATGAGCAGTTCTTC. The encoded protein is CASSLTAGGYNEQFF.

The gene calls are TRBV30 and TRBJ2-5; 12 bases are a match to TRBD1. CDR1 and CDR2 (germline): GTSNPN, SVGIG (reference sequence). The trim removed 5 bases at V and 5 bases at J, leaving 9 bases unmatched. The CDR3 contains 15 residues. The CDR3 DNA reads TGTGCCTGGGCGACGGGACAGGGGGCTGGGGAGACCCAGTACTTC. Residues: CAWATGQGAGETQYF.

This clone was observed once. V is TRBV7-9 and J is TRBJ1-4, with 7 bases aligning to TRBD1. This CDR3 spans 14 amino acids. Per the germline V gene, CDR1 is SEHNR and CDR2 is FQNEAQ (reference sequence). Trimming at V came to 5 bases and at J to 8 bases, leaving 8 bases not matched to a gene. In DNA, the CDR3 is TGTGCCAGCAGCCCACAGGGGACGAGAGAAAAACTGTTTTTT. As protein: CASSPQGTREKLFF.

The J gene is TRBJ1-3, the V gene TRBV30; D not resolved. The CDR3 loop spans 15 amino acids. Between the trimmed V and J ends, which lost 7 bases and 3 bases, there was a span of 19 bases. Germline values: CDR1 GTSNPN, CDR2 SVGIG (reference sequence). CDR3 DNA sequence: TGTGCCTTCGACTGGTCAGGAGGCGTTGGAAACACCATATATTTT. It yields the protein CAFDWSGGVGNTIYF.

The chain is built from TRBV6-6 and TRBJ2-5; TRBD1 is a possible D gene (5 bases). Per germline, CDR1 MNHNY and CDR2 SVGAGI (reference sequence). The V gene lost 9 bases and the J gene lost 2 bases, with 10 bases spanning the gap. The CDR3 has 12 amino acids. For the CDR3, the DNA is TGTGCCAGTCGACAGAGACAAGAGACCCAGTACTTC. Translated, it gives CASRQRQETQYF.

V usage is TRBV4-3 and J usage is TRBJ1-1; no clear D. This CDR3 region has 13 residues. With 0 bases removed from V and 6 bases from J, the gap between germline ends came to 8 bases. Germline CDR1 LGHNA, CDR2 YSLEER. The DNA for the CDR3 is TGCGCCAGCAGCCAAGATCGAGGTTCTGAAGCTTTCTTT. It codes for CASSQDRGSEAFF.

This chain links TRBV10-3 with TRBJ1-5; D may be TRBD1 (6 bases). CDR1 ENHRY and CDR2 SYGVKD come from the germline V gene. This CDR3 contains 11 residues. Trimming removed 3 bases from V and 9 bases from J, with 6 bases in between. CDR3 amino acids: CAISDRGPQHF. In DNA form, the CDR3 reads TGTGCCATCAGTGACAGGGGGCCCCAGCATTTT.

The chain recombines TRBV29-1 with TRBJ1-1; D gene uncertain. V was clipped by 2 bases and J by 1 base, with 5 bases between them. Germline V gene lookup returns CDR1 SQVTM and CDR2 ANQGSEA. CDR3 length: 12 residues. Here the CDR3 DNA reads TGCAGCGTTGAAAGGCAGAACACTGAAGCTTTCTTT. This gives the protein CSVERQNTEAFF.

This clone was counted only a few times. The chain employs TRBV30 and TRBJ2-7; D possibly corresponds to TRBD1 (6 bases). CDR3 size: 15 residues. Per the germline V gene, CDR1 is GTSNPN and CDR2 is SVGIG (reference sequence). V dropped 2 bases and J dropped 3 bases, with 17 bases sitting between them. The CDR3 sequence is CAWSQGSGVYYEQYF. DNA for the CDR3: TGTGCCTGGAGTCAGGGGAGTGGTGTTTACTACGAGCAGTACTTC.

This chain connects TRBV30 to TRBJ2-5; TRBD1 is a possible D gene (5 bases). The CDR3 runs to 14 residues. Looked up from germline, CDR1 is GTSNPN and CDR2 is SVGIG (reference sequence). Trimming took 0 bases from V and 1 from J, leaving 9 bases between them. The CDR3 protein is CAWSVHRGQETQYF. Here the CDR3 DNA reads TGTGCCTGGAGTGTACATAGGGGCCAAGAGACCCAGTACTTC. The whole variable domain, remainder taken from reference TRBV30 and TRBJ2-5, is SQTIHQWPATLVQPVGSPLSLECTVEGTSNPNLYWYRQAAGRGLQLLFYSVGIGQISSEVPQNLSASRPQDRQFILSSKKLLLSDSGFYLCAWSVHRGQETQYFGPGTRLLVL.

The rearrangement joins TRBV5-3 to TRBJ1-5, with D unclear. TRBV5-3 is sorted into the ORF group, with uncertain function. The CDR3 is 13 residues long. V shed 2 bases and J shed 4 bases, with 7 bases lying between them. CDR3 residues: CARSLDTNQPQHF. In nucleotides, the CDR3 is TGTGCCAGAAGCTTAGACACAAATCAGCCCCAGCATTTT.